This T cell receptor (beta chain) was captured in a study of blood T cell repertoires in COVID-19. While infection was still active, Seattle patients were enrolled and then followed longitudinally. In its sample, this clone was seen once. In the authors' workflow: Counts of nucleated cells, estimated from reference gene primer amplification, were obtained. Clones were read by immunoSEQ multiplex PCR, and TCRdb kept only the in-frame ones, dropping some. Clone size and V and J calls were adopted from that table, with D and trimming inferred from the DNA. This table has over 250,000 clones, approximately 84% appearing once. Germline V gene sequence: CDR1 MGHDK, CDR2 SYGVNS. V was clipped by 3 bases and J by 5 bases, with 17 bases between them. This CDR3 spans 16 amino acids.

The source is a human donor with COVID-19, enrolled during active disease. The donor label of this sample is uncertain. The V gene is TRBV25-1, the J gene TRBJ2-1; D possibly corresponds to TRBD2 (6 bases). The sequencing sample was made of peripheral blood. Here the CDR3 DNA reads TGTGCCAGCAGTGATCTAGCGTTCCTCGGGAACAATGAGCAGTTCTTC. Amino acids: CASSDLAFLGNNEQFF.